These 6 T cell receptor beta chains originate from one sample sequenced in a study of shared clonotypes between healthy human individuals. The repertoire was sequenced with immunoSEQ multiplex PCR; TCRdb's copy has only in-frame clones and lacks some. The table records around 2.1 million clones, more than 90% of them present only once. Sequenced input: naive CD4+ T cells sorted from blood. Subset meaning: CD45RA+ positively selected. The receptors originated from a man younger than 35 in good health.

The rearrangement joins TRBV9 to TRBJ1-1, with D possibly matching TRBD1 (5 bases). Germline V gene data show CDR1 as SGDLS and CDR2 as YYNGEE. The germline V and J ends were trimmed by 6 bases and 2 bases, with 11 bases remaining between them. The CDR3 sequence is 13 residues long. This CDR3 reads CASNQQGNTEAFF. The DNA for the CDR3 is TGTGCCAGCAACCAGCAGGGTAACACTGAAGCTTTCTTT.

This chain connects TRBV5-1 to TRBJ2-7; TRBD2 matches 9 bases. The CDR3 has 13 amino acids. V shed 5 bases and J 4 bases; nucleotides not matched to a gene: 4. Germline assignment: CDR1 SGHRS and CDR2 YFSETQ. This CDR3 reads CASRPAGGYEQYF. DNA for the CDR3: TGCGCCAGCAGGCCAGCGGGAGGATACGAGCAGTACTTC. The full variable domain, its missing parts supplied by reference TRBV5-1 and TRBJ2-7, is KAGVTQTPRYLIKTRGQQVTLSCSPISGHRSVSWYQQTPGQGLQFLFEYFSETQRNKGNFPGRFSGRQFSNSRSEMNVSTLELGDSALYLCASRPAGGYEQYFGPGTRLTVT.

The rearrangement joins TRBV6-1 to TRBJ2-7; TRBD1 might be the D (6 bases). This CDR3 is built from 12 residues. Germline CDR1 is MNHNS and CDR2 is SASEGT. Trimming cost V 6 bases and J 6 bases, with 12 bases left between them. This chain's CDR3 is CASRPTGIEQYF. CDR3 nucleotides: TGTGCCAGCAGACCCACAGGGATCGAGCAGTACTTC.

This chain joins TRBV11-2 and TRBJ2-7; TRBD1 aligns across 7 bases. The CDR3 spans 14 residues. Germline trimming cut 3 bases from V and 2 bases from J; bases unmatched to any gene: 4. Germline CDR1 reads SGHAT; CDR2 reads FQNNGV. CDR3 region: CASSLTGMPYEQYF. The DNA for the CDR3 is TGTGCCAGCAGCTTGACAGGGATGCCCTACGAGCAGTACTTC.

The table lists this clone with a count of one. The CDR3 DNA sequence: TGTGCCATCAGGAGGACTAGCGGGGGGCCCGGTACAGATACGCAGTATTTT. Amino acids: CAIRRTSGGPGTDTQYF. The chain carries TRBV10-3 and TRBJ2-3; 14 bases align to TRBD2. Germline assignment: CDR1 ENHRY and CDR2 SYGVKD. With V trimmed by 6 bases and J by 3 bases, 8 bases remained unmatched. The CDR3 sequence is 17 residues long.

The chain joins TRBV11-2 to TRBJ1-5, with a tentative D call TRBD1 (5 bases). This CDR3 contains 14 residues. Germline CDR1 SGHAT, CDR2 FQNNGV. V was cut by 3 bases and J by 5 bases, with 11 bases left in between. The CDR3 sequence is CASSFPGLDQPQHF. CDR3 nucleotides: TGTGCCAGCAGCTTTCCAGGGCTCGATCAGCCCCAGCATTTT.